The clone carrying this T cell receptor (beta chain) has ten or more counts. These data are taken from a study of T cells in Graves' hyperthyroidism and ophthalmopathy. Hyperthyroidism had been newly diagnosed in patients aged 18 to 65, and its duration was under 2 months. The CDR3 extends over 13 amino acids. Between the trimmed V and J ends, which lost 4 bases and 1 base, there was a span of 7 bases. Per the germline V gene, CDR1 is SGHNT and CDR2 is YENEEA. Amplification of TCR beta CDR3 regions used RNA as the template. TCR CDR3 regions were first amplified by RT-PCR with HTBI primers. TCRdb processed the multiplex PCR reads anew with MiXCR; each CDR3 protein has one entry. The sample comprises some 210,000 distinct CDR3 sequences, 17% of which are singletons, and roughly 50% rests with the top ten.

This rearrangement joins TRBV11-3 to TRBJ1-1; D may be TRBD1 (5 bases). Sequenced sample: blood. The TCR comes from a middle-aged man with Graves' hyperthyroidism. The CDR3: CASSSQGNTEAFF. The DNA of the CDR3 is TGTGCCAGCAGCTCGCAGGGGAACACTGAAGCTTTCTTT.